This TCR beta chain was observed in a study of blood T cell repertoires in COVID-19. Using immunoSEQ multiplex PCR, the repertoire was profiled, and TCRdb retains in-frame clones only, with some absent. The table has about 370,000 clones, about nine tenths seen once. Germline V gene data show CDR1 as SGHTS and CDR2 as YDEGEE. The CDR3 runs to 14 residues. Trimming cost V 4 bases and J 4 bases; bases outside gene matches: 5. Sequenced input: PBMCs or T cells enriched from blood (not recorded which). This chain joins TRBV5-8 and TRBJ1-1, with 9 bases identical to TRBD1. This clonotype originated in a woman between 40 and 50 years old who had been exposed to COVID-19. This chain's CDR3 is CASSGGTGFTEAFF. Written as DNA, the CDR3 is TGTGCCAGCAGCGGGGGGACAGGGTTCACTGAAGCTTTCTTT.